What follows are 3 T cell receptor beta chains derived from one specimen sequenced in a study of a mutant IDH1 vaccine in newly diagnosed glioma. The method was immunoSEQ multiplex PCR; TCRdb's version includes in-frame clones alone and lacks a portion of them. The table lists about 33,000 clones, roughly 90% of them singletons, with approximately 2.3% in the top ten. The time point is: week 23, last vaccination. Vaccination comprised doses that each held 300 ug of mutant IDH1 20-mer peptide, plus topical imiquimod. Their target antigens are unknown. This specimen was PBMCs, taken from a glioma patient whose treatment included an IDH1 peptide vaccine. Source of these receptors: a man in his forties or fifties with glioma.

This rearrangement joins TRBV28 to TRBJ2-7; unclear D gene. This CDR3 comprises 11 residues. V was cut by 3 bases and J by 3 bases, with 3 bases left in between. Germline V gene lookup returns CDR1 MDHEN and CDR2 SYDVKM. The CDR3 loop reads CASSFSYEQYF. The CDR3 DNA sequence: TGTGCCAGCAGTTTCAGCTACGAGCAGTACTTC.

The rearrangement joins TRBV30 to TRBJ2-5; D not resolved. This CDR3 region has 14 residues. CDR1 is GTSNPN, CDR2 SVGIG, per germline (reference sequence). The V gene lost 2 bases and the J gene lost 1 base, with 11 bases spanning the gap. The CDR3 nucleotides are TGTGCCTGGAGTATCACCCGGGTCCAAGAGACCCAGTACTTC. Its protein is CAWSITRVQETQYF.

The CDR3 region has the DNA TGTGCCAGCAGCCTGACTTATACGGGGGGGGCCCAGTACTTC. It codes for CASSLTYTGGAQYF. This chain uses TRBV6-5 with TRBJ2-5, with 8 bases that match TRBD2. Unmatched junction bases numbered 12, after V lost 6 bases and J lost 9 bases. CDR1 is MNHEY and CDR2 is SVGAGI in the germline V gene. The CDR3 sequence is 14 residues long.